The text below deals with one T cell receptor (beta chain). The antigen is undetermined. The data derive from a study of T cell responses to AZD1222 COVID-19 vaccine. Study-level findings and limits: Two AZD1222 doses significantly raised spike-specific TCR breadth and depth over controls. A mostly white British donor set with more females was recruited, and clonal diversity was possibly underestimated.

Clones were sequenced by immunoSEQ multiplex PCR, and TCRdb holds only the in-frame ones, with some missing. Seen here are 150,000 or so clones, 92% observed once, and the top ten hold roughly 3.5%. This material consisted of peripheral blood, taken 28 days after the second AZD1222 dose. The TCR comes from an adult who received the AZD1222 COVID-19 vaccine.

Written as DNA, the CDR3 is TGTGCCAGTACCGACAGCCTCACGGATACGCAGTATTTT. Its translation is CASTDSLTDTQYF. The rearrangement links TRBV19 to TRBJ2-3; weak D call: TRBD1 (5 bases). Trimming removed 7 bases at V and 6 bases at J, with 14 bases between. Germline CDR1 is LNHDA and CDR2 is SQIVND (reference sequence). The CDR3 loop spans 13 amino acids.